This T cell receptor (beta chain) was obtained from a study of OX40 agonist ivuxolimab in advanced cancers. Overall study: Males comprised approximately 81% of the group, whose mean age was roughly 64 years (range roughly 20 to 90). Three patients responded partially, comprising one with hepatocellular carcinoma and two with cutaneous melanoma.

As for this clone: Its specificity is unknown.

CDR3 length: 13 residues. Germline V gene lookup returns CDR1 MDHEN and CDR2 SYDVKM. V lost 4 bases, J lost 5 bases, and 11 bases lay in between. Assay used: immunoSEQ multiplex PCR; TCRdb lists only in-frame clones, some missing. The table records about 81,000 clones, 88% of them present only once. Whole-study results and caveats: Not determined was the antigen specificity of the expanded peripheral T cells. The study found that CD8+ T cells averaged more expanded clones than CD4+.

V usage is TRBV28 and J usage is TRBJ1-2; D gene uncertain. Specimen: CD4+ or CD8+ T cells sorted from blood, collected in a trial of the OX40 agonist ivuxolimab. This TCR was recovered from an adult with an advanced solid tumor such as melanoma, head and neck, liver or kidney cancer. The CDR3: CASSYGGGYGYTF. The CDR3 bases are TGTGCCAGCAGTTACGGTGGTGGGTATGGCTACACCTTC.